This T cell receptor (beta chain) originates from a study of blood T cell repertoires in COVID-19. Across the study: The analysed material was cDNA or gDNA that came from T cells, B-cell-depleted T cells, or PBMCs.

Germline values: CDR1 SGHTA, CDR2 FQGNSA. This CDR3 is built from 14 residues. Unmatched junction bases numbered 4, after V lost 5 bases and J lost 1 base. Donors were grouped by their self-reported clinical history. Within 2 weeks of study entry, exposed participants had contacted a PCR-confirmed or clinician-diagnosed COVID-19 case. The repertoire was sequenced with immunoSEQ multiplex PCR; TCRdb's copy has only in-frame clones and lacks some. The profile covers 200,000 to 250,000 clones, with 80% to 90% appearing a single time and approximately 4.8% taken by the ten largest. This clone has a handful of counts.

The sequence came from a woman in her forties or fifties who had been exposed to COVID-19. The sequenced material came from PBMCs or T cells enriched from blood (not recorded which). The chain carries TRBV7-2 and TRBJ2-7; TRBD1 matches 8 bases. Here the CDR3 DNA reads TGTGCCAGCAGCCAGGGGGCATCTTCCTACGAGCAGTACTTC. It is translated as CASSQGASSYEQYF.